This passage covers 30 T cell receptor beta chains from one sample sequenced in a study of blood T cell repertoires in COVID-19. The data were produced by immunoSEQ multiplex PCR, yet TCRdb's version contains in-frame clones alone and is incomplete. The sample consists of some 89,000 clones, 76% of them appearing once. The material sequenced was peripheral blood. Receptor source: a man between 65 and 79 years old with acute or convalescent COVID-19.

The rearrangement links TRBV3-1 (or the pseudogene TRBV3-2) to TRBJ2-7; 12 nucleotides agree with TRBD1. Germline values: CDR1 LGHDT, CDR2 YNNKEL (reference sequence). Losses at the gene ends were 3 bases for V and 4 bases for J; bases not matched to a gene: 4. This CDR3 is 15 amino acids long. CDR3 sequence: CASSHGTGGGYEQYF. DNA of the CDR3: TGTGCCAGCAGCCACGGGACAGGGGGCGGGTACGAGCAGTACTTC.

The gene calls are TRBV2 and TRBJ2-1; TRBD2 is a possible D gene (5 bases). The CDR3 has 13 residues. The V and J ends lost 5 bases and 7 bases respectively, with 12 bases between them. Germline assignment: CDR1 SNHLY and CDR2 FYNNEI. CDR3 loop: CASSLVRENEQFF. As DNA, the CDR3 is TGTGCCAGCAGTCTCGTTCGGGAAAATGAGCAGTTCTTC.

This chain links TRBV2 with TRBJ2-6, with D possibly matching TRBD1 (6 bases). The V end was cut by 6 bases, the J end by 0 bases, with 9 bases between. Germline values: CDR1 SNHLY, CDR2 FYNNEI. The CDR3 sequence is 15 residues long. The DNA of the CDR3 is TGTGCCAGCAGCCGGGACACCTCTGGGGCCAACGTCCTGACTTTC. Protein product: CASSRDTSGANVLTF.

The chain carries TRBV2 and TRBJ1-6, with D maybe TRBD1 (6 bases). Germline V gene sequence: CDR1 SNHLY, CDR2 FYNNEI. The V gene lost 4 bases and the J gene lost 7 bases, with 14 bases spanning the gap. The CDR3 spans 15 residues. CDR3 in DNA: TGTGCCAGCAGTGTCAGGGGCGCGATCAATTCACCCCTCCACTTT. This encodes CASSVRGAINSPLHF. The full variable domain, with the rest looked up from reference TRBV2 and TRBJ1-6, is EPEVTQTPSHQVTQMGQEVILRCVPISNHLYFYWYRQILGQKVEFLVSFYNNEISEKSEIFDDQFSVERPDGSNFTLKIRSTKLEDSAMYFCASSVRGAINSPLHFGNGTRLTVT.

V usage is TRBV11-3 and J usage is TRBJ2-2; TRBD2 agrees at 7 bases. Per the germline V gene, CDR1 is SGHNT and CDR2 is YENEEA. The ends lost 5 bases at V and 4 bases at J; junction bases unmatched: 7. The CDR3 loop spans 15 amino acids. In DNA, the CDR3 is TGTGCCAGCAGCCCCCGGGGGGAAGGCACCGGGGAGCTGTTTTTT. It specifies CASSPRGEGTGELFF.

The genes are TRBV2 and TRBJ2-5, with D possibly being TRBD2 (6 bases). The length of the CDR3 is 14 residues. CDR1 is SNHLY, CDR2 FYNNEI, per germline. V was clipped by 8 bases and J by 5 bases, with 18 bases between them. The CDR3 loop is CASQRTIWMETQYF. DNA of the CDR3: TGTGCCAGCCAAAGGACTATCTGGATGGAGACCCAGTACTTC.

This clone was observed once. The chain carries TRBV11-3 and TRBJ2-2; D call uncertain. The CDR3 covers 13 residues. Trimming removed 5 bases at V and 4 bases at J, with 8 bases between. In germline, CDR1 is SGHNT, CDR2 YENEEA. CDR3 loop: CASSKSSTGELFF. Written as DNA, the CDR3 is TGTGCCAGCAGCAAGTCGAGCACCGGGGAGCTGTTTTTT. Looking up the rest from reference TRBV11-3 and TRBJ2-2 gives the full variable domain: EAGVVQSPRYKIIEKKQPVAFWCNPISGHNTLYWYLQNLGQGPELLIRYENEEAVDDSQLPKDRFSAERLKGVDSTLKIQPAELGDSAVYLCASSKSSTGELFFGEGSRLTVL.

The rearrangement joins TRBV18 to TRBJ2-7; the D gene is possibly TRBD1 (6 bases). CDR3 size: 13 residues. Germline V gene data show CDR1 as KGHSH and CDR2 as LQKENI. The germline V and J ends were trimmed by 3 bases and 6 bases, with 12 bases remaining between them. CDR3 amino acids: CASSPRQDAEQYV. CDR3 sequence (DNA): TGTGCCAGCTCACCGCGACAGGATGCCGAGCAGTACGTC.

This chain connects TRBV10-2 to TRBJ1-4, with 9 bases lining up with TRBD1. CDR3 size: 15 residues. V lost 6 bases, J lost 8 bases, and 10 bases stayed unmatched. The germline V gene has CDR1 WSHSY and CDR2 SAAADI. The CDR3 loop reads CASSKGQGINEKLFF. In DNA form, the CDR3 reads TGCGCCAGCAGCAAAGGACAGGGGATAAACGAAAAACTGTTTTTT.

The chain uses TRBV28 and TRBJ2-7; 11 nucleotides agree with TRBD1. With V trimmed by 6 bases and J by 3 bases, 4 bases remained unmatched. The CDR3 is 14 residues long. Germline V gene data show CDR1 as MDHEN and CDR2 as SYDVKM. The CDR3 DNA is TGTGCCAGCAGCCGGGACAGGGGGGTCTACGAGCAGTACTTC. Amino acid sequence: CASSRDRGVYEQYF.

This chain uses TRBV7-9 with TRBJ2-2; maybe TRBD1 (6 bases). This CDR3 is built from 14 residues. Germline V lookup: CDR1 SEHNR, CDR2 FQNEAQ (reference sequence). With 5 bases removed from V and 6 bases from J, the gap between germline ends came to 13 bases. The CDR3 DNA is TGTGCCAGCAGCCGCAGGGCAGGGGCCGGGGAGCTGTTTTTT. This codes for CASSRRAGAGELFF.

The CDR3 is CASSLDRAGGYTF. CDR3 bases: TGCGCCAGCAGCTTGGACAGGGCGGGCGGCTACACCTTC. This chain uses TRBV5-1 with TRBJ1-2; maybe TRBD1 (6 bases). The CDR3 has 13 amino acids. Germline assignment: CDR1 SGHRS and CDR2 YFSETQ. V was trimmed by 0 bases and J by 8 bases, leaving 11 bases between them.

The rearrangement links TRBV27 to TRBJ2-2; the D gene is possibly TRBD1 (6 bases). In germline, CDR1 is MNHEY, CDR2 SMNVEV (reference sequence). This CDR3 is built from 15 residues. V lost 3 bases and J 2 bases, leaving 10 bases between the germline ends. DNA for the CDR3: TGTGCCAGCAGTTTCTGGGGGCAAAACACCGGGGAGCTGTTTTTT. It is translated as CASSFWGQNTGELFF.

V usage is TRBV7-2 and J usage is TRBJ2-2; D call uncertain. Germline loops: CDR1 SGHTA, CDR2 FQGNSA. This CDR3 is 12 amino acids long. Trimming removed 3 bases from V and 15 bases from J, with 14 bases in between. The CDR3 loop reads CASSFGLNVVFF. The CDR3 nucleotides are TGTGCCAGCAGCTTTGGCCTGAATGTGGTGTTTTTT.

This clone has only a few counts. This chain links TRBV5-4 with TRBJ2-3, with TRBD1 matching 8 bases. V shed 0 bases and J 1 base; nucleotides not matched to a gene: 1. The V gene's germline CDR1 is SGHNT and CDR2 YYREEE (reference sequence). This CDR3 is built from 15 residues. In DNA form, the CDR3 reads TGTGCCAGCAGCTTGGACAGGGGGGGCACAGATACGCAGTATTTT. It codes for CASSLDRGGTDTQYF.

The V and J genes are TRBV28 and TRBJ1-5; D perhaps matches TRBD1 (6 bases). Trimming cost V 3 bases and J 10 bases, with 16 bases left between them. Germline lookup yields CDR1 MDHEN and CDR2 SYDVKM. CDR3 length: 14 residues. Here the CDR3 DNA reads TGTGCCAGCAGTTTTGGACAGACTAACCAACCCCAGCATTTT. The encoded protein is CASSFGQTNQPQHF.

This chain links TRBV5-5 with TRBJ1-1; D is perhaps TRBD1 (5 bases). This CDR3 contains 14 residues. V was pared by 3 bases and J by 1 base, with 10 bases between. Per germline, CDR1 SGHKS and CDR2 YYEKEE (reference sequence). This chain's CDR3 is CASSYMTANTEAFF. In DNA form, the CDR3 reads TGTGCCAGCAGCTACATGACAGCGAACACTGAAGCTTTCTTT.

J is TRBJ2-5 and V is TRBV5-1, with D perhaps TRBD1 (6 bases). Germline lookup yields CDR1 SGHRS and CDR2 YFSETQ. The CDR3 contains 14 residues. The ends were cut back, 4 bases at V and 2 bases at J, with 12 bases in the middle. The CDR3 DNA reads TGCGCCAGCAGCGAAGGGACAAGTCAAGAGACCCAGTACTTC. As protein: CASSEGTSQETQYF.

The V call is TRBV28, the J call TRBJ2-7; TRBD1 matches at 9 bases. The CDR3 totals 13 residues. With V trimmed by 4 bases and J by 3 bases, 1 base remained unmatched. In germline, CDR1 is MDHEN, CDR2 SYDVKM. DNA of the CDR3: TGTGCCAGCAGTTCGGGACAGGGCTACGAGCAGTACTTC. Protein sequence: CASSSGQGYEQYF. The full variable domain, in which reference TRBV28 and TRBJ2-7 provide the parts outside the CDR3, is DVKVTQSSRYLVKRTGEKVFLECVQDMDHENMFWYRQDPGLGLRLIYFSYDVKMKEKGDIPEGYSVSREKKERFSLILESASTNQTSMYLCASSSGQGYEQYFGPGTRLTVT.

The chain has TRBV5-1 and TRBJ1-4, with TRBD1 as a possible D gene (5 bases). V lost 4 bases and J lost 8, with 15 bases in between. The CDR3 extends over 14 amino acids. Germline CDR1 reads SGHRS; CDR2 reads YFSETQ. CDR3 nucleotides: TGCGCCAGCAGCCCCTGGGGCCTTTTGGAAAAACTGTTTTTT. As protein: CASSPWGLLEKLFF.

This chain joins TRBV4-1 and TRBJ2-7, with D perhaps TRBD1 (6 bases). Germline CDR1 MGHRA, CDR2 YSYEKL. The V gene lost 5 bases and the J gene lost 1 base, with 15 bases spanning the gap. The CDR3 is 15 amino acids. The CDR3 reads CASSKGQGSSYEQYF. The DNA of the CDR3 is TGCGCCAGCAGCAAAGGTCAGGGGTCATCCTACGAGCAGTACTTC.

The chain recombines TRBV10-1 with TRBJ2-2, with D possibly being TRBD1 (7 bases). V was pared by 5 bases and J by 11 bases, with 12 bases between. The length of the CDR3 is 12 residues. CDR1 is WNHNN, CDR2 SYGVQD, per germline (reference sequence). CDR3 in amino acids: CASSLQGGELFF. CDR3 nucleotide sequence: TGCGCCAGCAGTCTCCAGGGGGGCGAGCTGTTTTTT.

The chain recombines TRBV24-1 with TRBJ2-1, with a possible D match to TRBD1 (5 bases). The CDR3 is 13 amino acids. Deletions cut 5 bases from V and 5 bases from J, with 9 bases between. CDR1 is KGHDR, CDR2 SFDVKD, per germline. This CDR3 reads CATSGATDNEQFF. Written as DNA, the CDR3 is TGTGCCACCAGTGGGGCGACAGACAATGAGCAGTTCTTC.

J is TRBJ2-1 and V is TRBV19; TRBD1 is a possible D gene (5 bases). The CDR3 contains 13 residues. V gave up 7 bases and J gave up 3 bases, with 10 bases separating them. Per the germline V gene, CDR1 is LNHDA and CDR2 is SQIVND (reference sequence). For the CDR3, the DNA is TGTGCCAGTAAAGGGCAGGGCTACAATGAGCAGTTCTTC. It translates to CASKGQGYNEQFF.

The chain combines TRBV6-5 with TRBJ2-5, with 7 bases that match TRBD1. Germline CDR1 and CDR2: MNHEY and SVGAGI. The ends lost 8 bases at V and 2 bases at J; junction bases unmatched: 8. CDR3 length equals 14 residues. The CDR3 here is CASLFKTGQETQYF. DNA of the CDR3: TGTGCCAGCCTCTTTAAGACAGGGCAAGAGACCCAGTACTTC.

J is TRBJ1-1 and V is TRBV30; TRBD1 is a possible D gene (5 bases). The germline V gene has CDR1 GTSNPN and CDR2 SVGIG (reference sequence). This CDR3 is 14 amino acids long. The ends were cut back, 1 base at V and 0 bases at J, with 9 bases in the middle. The CDR3 DNA sequence: TGTGCCTGGAGTGCTGGGGCTCTGAACACTGAAGCTTTCTTT. It encodes CAWSAGALNTEAFF.

The J gene is TRBJ1-5, the V gene TRBV5-1; D is undetermined. The germline V gene encodes CDR1 SGHRS and CDR2 YFSETQ. CDR3 length: 15 amino acids. Between the trimmed V and J ends, which lost 0 bases and 1 base, there was a span of 8 bases. The CDR3 DNA reads TGCGCCAGCAGCTTGGACGAGCCCAGCAATCAGCCCCAGCATTTT. Translated: CASSLDEPSNQPQHF.

The sample holds a few counts of this clone. This chain links TRBV14 with TRBJ2-5, with 8 bases that match TRBD1. Germline CDR1 and CDR2: SGHDN and FVKESK. The V and J ends lost 4 bases and 5 bases, in that order; junction bases with no gene match: 3. The CDR3 loop spans 13 amino acids. CDR3 region: CASSPRQGETQYF. The CDR3 DNA reads TGTGCCAGCAGCCCGAGACAGGGGGAGACCCAGTACTTC.

The chain links TRBV19 to TRBJ2-3, with 12 bases fitting TRBD2. Germline CDR1 reads LNHDA; CDR2 reads SQIVND (reference sequence). The CDR3 contains 17 residues. J lost 5 bases, V lost 4 bases, and 10 bases had no gene match. Here the CDR3 reads CASSRTSGAQLGDTQYF. CDR3 DNA sequence: TGTGCCAGTAGTAGGACTAGCGGGGCCCAACTGGGAGATACGCAGTATTTT.

The table lists this clone with a count of one. The J gene is TRBJ2-1, the V gene TRBV2; tentatively, D is TRBD1 (6 bases). CDR1 SNHLY and CDR2 FYNNEI come from the germline V gene. This CDR3 has 13 amino acids. V dropped 6 bases and J dropped 6 bases, with 12 bases sitting between them. CDR3 bases: TGTGCCAGCAGGGCAGGGGTGGGCAATGAGCAGTTCTTC. Its protein is CASRAGVGNEQFF.